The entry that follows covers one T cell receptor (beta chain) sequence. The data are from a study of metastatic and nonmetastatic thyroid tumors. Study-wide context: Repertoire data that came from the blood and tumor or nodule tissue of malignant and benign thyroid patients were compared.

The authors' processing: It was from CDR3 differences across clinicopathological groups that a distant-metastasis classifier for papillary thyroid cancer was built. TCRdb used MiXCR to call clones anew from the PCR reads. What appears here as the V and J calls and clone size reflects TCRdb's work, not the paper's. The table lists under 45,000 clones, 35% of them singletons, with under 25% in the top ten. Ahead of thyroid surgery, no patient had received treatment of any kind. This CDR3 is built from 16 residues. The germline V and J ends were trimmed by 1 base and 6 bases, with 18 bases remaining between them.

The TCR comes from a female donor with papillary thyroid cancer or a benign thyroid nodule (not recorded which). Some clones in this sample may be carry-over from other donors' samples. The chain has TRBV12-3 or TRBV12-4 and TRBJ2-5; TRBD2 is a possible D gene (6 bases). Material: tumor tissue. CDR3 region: CASSLVVGPAGQTQYF. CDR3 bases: TGTGCCAGCAGTTTAGTAGTCGGCCCTGCGGGGCAGACCCAGTACTTC.